This T cell receptor beta chain was sequenced in a study of shared clonotypes between healthy human individuals. Study information: A few men and a couple of women, aged 18 to 49, were donors.

The germline CDR1 and CDR2 sequences are MDHEN and SYDVKM. The germline V and J ends were trimmed by 7 bases and 5 bases, with 15 bases remaining between them. The CDR3 consists of 13 residues. This clone has a single count. Original data processing: There were no quality scores in the junction-only immunoSEQ sequences, so filtering differed. Here immunoSEQ multiplex PCR was the method, and the copy in TCRdb shows in-frame clones only, minus some. V, J and clone size reflect that table, while D and trimming were determined from the DNA. The data show around 700,000 clones, roughly 78% seen once. The rearrangement joins TRBV28 to TRBJ2-7; D not certain. Input material: memory CD4+ T cells sorted from blood. As to subset: CD45RA-negative fraction. This receptor was taken from a woman in her twenties or thirties in good health. CDR3 amino acids: CASTFSRTHEQYF. As DNA, the CDR3 is TGTGCCAGCACCTTTTCGAGGACCCACGAGCAGTACTTC.